These T cell receptor beta chains were read from a single sample in a study of blood T cell repertoires in COVID-19. Generated by immunoSEQ multiplex PCR, the TCRdb table keeps only in-frame clones and is missing some. The data hold 200,000 to 300,000 clones, with around 88% observed a single time. Sequencing used peripheral blood. The receptors here all came from a man younger than 40 with active or convalescent COVID-19. Both conserved end residues are part of each CDR3. Each record gives: V gene, CDR3 length, clone size, CDR3 protein. Size values are once, few and many counts, or a class for expanded clones, and some rows have none.

v_call: TRBV6-5; cdr3_length: 14; clone_size: .; cdr3_aa: CASSYSHRGDTQYF
v_call: TRBV9; cdr3_length: 14; clone_size: once; cdr3_aa: CASKPGQGEYGYTF
v_call: TRBV10-3; cdr3_length: 14; clone_size: .; cdr3_aa: CAISEVSSTDTQYF
v_call: TRBV2; cdr3_length: 13; clone_size: .; cdr3_aa: CASRRTGTYEQYF
v_call: TRBV25-1; cdr3_length: 15; clone_size: .; cdr3_aa: CASMGTGFGNSPLHF
v_call: TRBV23-1; cdr3_length: 13; clone_size: .; cdr3_aa: CASSHTGGYGYTF
v_call: TRBV19; cdr3_length: 17; clone_size: .; cdr3_aa: CASKGLAGGTSYNEQFF
v_call: TRBV11-2; cdr3_length: 16; clone_size: once; cdr3_aa: CASSTAGGAATDTQYF
v_call: TRBV29-1; cdr3_length: 14; clone_size: once; cdr3_aa: CSVVTGENGNTIYF
v_call: TRBV3-1/TRBV3-2; cdr3_length: 17; clone_size: .; cdr3_aa: CASSLSGTGIVDTEAFF
v_call: TRBV7-9; cdr3_length: 15; clone_size: .; cdr3_aa: CASSLSTDRGRGYTF
v_call: TRBV4-1; cdr3_length: 17; clone_size: .; cdr3_aa: CASSQEAQAGVREPQHF
v_call: TRBV9; cdr3_length: 14; clone_size: .; cdr3_aa: CASSTQGGGNTIYF
v_call: TRBV2; cdr3_length: 12; clone_size: once; cdr3_aa: CASSYDSYEQYF
v_call: TRBV12-5; cdr3_length: 15; clone_size: .; cdr3_aa: CASAPFGGGRETQYF
v_call: TRBV6-1; cdr3_length: 16; clone_size: .; cdr3_aa: CASSEQLGTASPGYTF
v_call: TRBV9; cdr3_length: 16; clone_size: .; cdr3_aa: CASSVGTSGGAVEQFF
v_call: TRBV5-6; cdr3_length: 14; clone_size: many; cdr3_aa: CASSLWEGTNGYTF
v_call: TRBV4-2; cdr3_length: 19; clone_size: .; cdr3_aa: CASSRDIMVEGQAKNIQYF
v_call: TRBV27; cdr3_length: 14; clone_size: .; cdr3_aa: CASSFSKAGNEQFF
v_call: TRBV6-2/TRBV6-3; cdr3_length: 20; clone_size: .; cdr3_aa: CASSYSPTSEGLADYNEQFF
v_call: TRBV7-2; cdr3_length: 15; clone_size: .; cdr3_aa: CASSLAGTGIETQYF
v_call: TRBV18; cdr3_length: 14; clone_size: once; cdr3_aa: CASSFDRANTEAFF
v_call: TRBV6-5; cdr3_length: 16; clone_size: .; cdr3_aa: CASSYSTTATGSPLHF
v_call: TRBV19; cdr3_length: 16; clone_size: .; cdr3_aa: CASSTGTGGFTGELFF
v_call: TRBV10-2; cdr3_length: 14; clone_size: .; cdr3_aa: CASSDPRGRYEQYF
v_call: TRBV12-3/TRBV12-4; cdr3_length: 13; clone_size: few; cdr3_aa: CASSLTLNTEAFF
v_call: TRBV9; cdr3_length: 15; clone_size: .; cdr3_aa: CASSVLMGQQETQYF